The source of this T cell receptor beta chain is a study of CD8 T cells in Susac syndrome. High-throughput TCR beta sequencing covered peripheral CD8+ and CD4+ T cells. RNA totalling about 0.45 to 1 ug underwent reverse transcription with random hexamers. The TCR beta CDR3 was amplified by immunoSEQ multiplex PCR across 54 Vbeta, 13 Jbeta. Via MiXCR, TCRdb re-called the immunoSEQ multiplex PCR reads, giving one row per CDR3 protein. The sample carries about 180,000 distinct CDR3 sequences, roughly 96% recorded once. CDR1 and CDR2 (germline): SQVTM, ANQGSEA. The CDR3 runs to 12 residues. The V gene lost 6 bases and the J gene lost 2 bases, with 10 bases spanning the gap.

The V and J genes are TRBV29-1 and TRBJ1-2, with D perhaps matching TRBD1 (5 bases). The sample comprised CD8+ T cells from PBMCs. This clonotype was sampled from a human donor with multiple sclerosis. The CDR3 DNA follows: TGCAGCGTGGGGCACCTCAACTATGGCTACACCTTC. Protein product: CSVGHLNYGYTF.